Listed here are 29 T cell receptor beta chains from one sample, sequenced in a study of blood T cell repertoires in COVID-19. Sequencing used immunoSEQ multiplex PCR; TCRdb keeps in-frame clones, though not all of them. The table shows 190,000 or so clones, with around 84% occurring only once. Sequencing was done on a sample of peripheral blood. These TCRs come from a middle-aged man with active or convalescent COVID-19.

CDR3 sequence (DNA): TGTGCCAGCAGCTTAGTCGCAGGAAATAACCAAGAGACCCAGTACTTC. Translation: CASSLVAGNNQETQYF. The chain uses TRBV7-2 and TRBJ2-5, with D unclear. The CDR3 is made up of 16 amino acids. Germline CDR1 and CDR2: SGHTA and FQGNSA. V lost 1 base to trimming and J lost 0 bases, with 12 bases between them. The full variable domain, with the rest looked up from reference TRBV7-2 and TRBJ2-5, is GAGVSQSPSNKVTEKGKDVELRCDPISGHTALYWYRQSLGQGLEFLIYFQGNSAPDKSGLPSDRFSAERTGGSVSTLTIQRTQQEDSAVYLCASSLVAGNNQETQYFGPGTRLLVL.

The chain recombines TRBV19 with TRBJ2-1; 10 bases are shared with TRBD2. This CDR3 has 15 residues. From germline, CDR1 is LNHDA and CDR2 SQIVND (reference sequence). Trimming took 7 bases from V and 4 from J; bases not matched to a gene: 7. CDR3 residues: CASISTAGGYNEQFF. CDR3 in DNA: TGTGCCAGTATCTCCACAGCGGGGGGGTACAATGAGCAGTTCTTC.

V usage is TRBV7-9 and J usage is TRBJ2-7; the D gene is possibly TRBD1 (6 bases). V was cut by 5 bases and J by 3 bases, with 17 bases left in between. The CDR3 consists of 15 residues. Germline CDR1 is SEHNR and CDR2 is FQNEAQ (reference sequence). For the CDR3, the DNA is TGTGCCAGCAGCCTCACCGGGACAATTTACTACGAGCAGTACTTC. This gives the protein CASSLTGTIYYEQYF.

The rearrangement links TRBV7-8 to TRBJ2-2; tentative D call: TRBD1 (5 bases). Trimming pared 1 base from V and 7 bases from J, leaving 13 bases between. The CDR3 is 15 residues long. Germline CDR1 is SGHVS and CDR2 is FQNEAQ. CDR3 nucleotides: TGTGCCAGCAGCTTAGGGATAGGGGATCTCGGGGAGCTGTTTTTT. Amino acids: CASSLGIGDLGELFF.

The V and J genes are TRBV4-1 and TRBJ2-6; 7 bases are a match to TRBD2. This CDR3 spans 20 amino acids. The germline V gene encodes CDR1 MGHRA and CDR2 YSYEKL. The trim removed 0 bases at V and 0 bases at J, leaving 11 bases unmatched. The CDR3 DNA follows: TGCGCCAGCAGCCAAGAGGCTCCGCGGGGGAGACGCTCTGGGGCCAACGTCCTGACTTTC. This translates into CASSQEAPRGRRSGANVLTF.

The V gene is TRBV7-9, the J gene TRBJ1-6, with 9 bases matching TRBD1. Trimming cost V 5 bases and J 10 bases; bases outside gene matches: 12. The CDR3 runs 16 residues. Germline V gives CDR1 SEHNR, CDR2 FQNEAQ (reference sequence). The CDR3 region is CASSLGQGQIGSPLHF. In DNA, the CDR3 is TGTGCCAGCAGCCTGGGACAGGGTCAAATAGGGTCACCCCTCCACTTT.

This clone appeared a single time. The chain joins TRBV14 to TRBJ1-5; TRBD1 is a possible D gene (6 bases). CDR3 length equals 18 residues. The V gene's germline CDR1 is SGHDN and CDR2 FVKESK. V lost 0 bases and J 0 bases, leaving 15 bases between the germline ends. For the CDR3, the DNA is TGTGCCAGCAGCCAAGAGTTAGGGGGTGAGGATAGCAATCAGCCCCAGCATTTT. Amino acid sequence: CASSQELGGEDSNQPQHF.

The rearrangement links TRBV30 to TRBJ1-5, with 7 bases aligning to TRBD1. Germline V gene lookup returns CDR1 GTSNPN and CDR2 SVGIG (reference sequence). This CDR3 has 13 amino acids. Trimming took 5 bases from V and 5 from J; bases not matched to a gene: 6. In DNA, the CDR3 is TGTGCCTGGGACCGGGACAGCGATCAGCCCCAGCATTTT. Its translation is CAWDRDSDQPQHF.

The rearrangement uses TRBV5-1 and TRBJ2-6; 9 bases map to TRBD1. This CDR3 region has 18 residues. J was trimmed by 4 bases and V by 4 bases; bases with no gene match: 12. CDR1 SGHRS and CDR2 YFSETQ come from the germline V gene. The CDR3 region is CASSNRDRAIYGANVLTF. As DNA, the CDR3 is TGCGCCAGCAGCAACCGGGACAGGGCGATTTACGGGGCCAACGTCCTGACTTTC.

The chain employs TRBV6-1 and TRBJ1-2, with D hard to call. Germline V gene sequence: CDR1 MNHNS, CDR2 SASEGT. V lost 0 bases to trimming and J lost 5 bases, with 10 bases between them. CDR3 length: 14 amino acids. For the CDR3, the DNA is TGTGCCAGCAGTGAAGCGGTAGATTTTTATGGCTACACCTTC. Its translation is CASSEAVDFYGYTF.

The chain couples TRBV30 to TRBJ1-6; D is possibly TRBD1 (5 bases). This CDR3 has 16 residues. CDR1 and CDR2 (germline): GTSNPN, SVGIG (reference sequence). With 2 bases removed from V and 10 bases from J, the gap between germline ends came to 21 bases. The CDR3 spells CAWSRDSGFLGSPLHF. CDR3 nucleotide sequence: TGTGCCTGGAGTAGAGACAGCGGGTTCTTGGGGTCACCCCTCCACTTT.

The V and J genes are TRBV30 and TRBJ2-1; a possible D gene is TRBD2 (6 bases). Germline assignment: CDR1 GTSNPN and CDR2 SVGIG (reference sequence). Deletions cut 0 bases from V and 0 bases from J, with 15 bases between. The CDR3 spans 17 residues. The DNA for the CDR3 is TGTGCCTGGAGTGTACTTTCGGCCGGGAGCTCCTACAATGAGCAGTTCTTC. It is translated as CAWSVLSAGSSYNEQFF.

This chain uses TRBV5-4 with TRBJ1-1; D is unresolved. Germline-derived CDR1 and CDR2 are SGHNT and YYREEE (reference sequence). CDR3 length equals 16 residues. V was cut by 0 bases and J by 0 bases, with 12 bases left in between. CDR3 coding DNA: TGTGCCAGCAGCTTGGGACTGCACGATATGAACACTGAAGCTTTCTTT. Residues: CASSLGLHDMNTEAFF.

This chain's CDR3 is CASSVGTVGQIPEKLFF. As DNA, the CDR3 is TGTGCCAGCAGCGTAGGAACGGTGGGGCAGATCCCAGAAAAACTGTTTTTT. The chain combines TRBV9 with TRBJ1-4, with TRBD1 as a possible D gene (5 bases). Germline assignment: CDR1 SGDLS and CDR2 YYNGEE. CDR3 size: 17 residues. Trimming shortened V by 0 bases and J by 8 bases, and 20 bases separated the two germline ends.

This clone was observed a single time. A clone one base away is much larger, so this may be a read error. This chain connects TRBV27 to TRBJ2-2, with D unclear. This CDR3 is built from 12 residues. V gave up 6 bases and J gave up 3 bases, with 5 bases separating them. Germline V gene data show CDR1 as MNHEY and CDR2 as SMNVEV (reference sequence). The CDR3 DNA sequence: TGTGCCAGCAGCCTCTACACCGGGGAGCTGTTTTTT. It encodes CASSLYTGELFF.

This sequence joins TRBV7-8 and TRBJ1-6; D gene unclear. Germline values: CDR1 SGHVS, CDR2 FQNEAQ. The CDR3 extends over 16 amino acids. Trimming cost V 1 base and J 8 bases, with 15 bases left between them. CDR3 nucleotides: TGTGCCAGCAGCTTAGTGGGCGTTGCGGGCCATTCACCCCTCCACTTT. This encodes CASSLVGVAGHSPLHF.

The chain uses TRBV7-9 and TRBJ1-1; D call uncertain. The length of the CDR3 is 14 residues. V lost 3 bases, J lost 4 bases, and 12 bases lay in between. Per germline, CDR1 SEHNR and CDR2 FQNEAQ (reference sequence). The CDR3 is CASSFDTLSTEAFF. The CDR3 nucleotides read TGTGCCAGCAGCTTCGACACCCTAAGCACTGAAGCTTTCTTT.

V is TRBV28 and J is TRBJ1-1; D is undetermined. This CDR3 contains 17 residues. The germline V gene encodes CDR1 MDHEN and CDR2 SYDVKM. V lost 3 bases and J lost 0, with 17 bases in between. The CDR3 spells CASSFEFRQDLNTEAFF. The CDR3 nucleotides read TGTGCCAGCAGTTTTGAGTTCAGGCAGGACTTGAACACTGAAGCTTTCTTT.

The V gene is TRBV28, the J gene TRBJ1-6; the D is unclear. This CDR3 comprises 11 residues. Per germline, CDR1 MDHEN and CDR2 SYDVKM. V dropped 6 bases and J dropped 13 bases, with 10 bases sitting between them. CDR3 DNA sequence: TGTGCCAGCAGCACCCATGCGCCCCTCCACTTT. Protein sequence: CASSTHAPLHF.

The genes are TRBV4-1 and TRBJ1-2; 7 bases match TRBD1. J gave up 8 bases and V 5 bases, and 17 bases lay outside the gene matches. CDR1 and CDR2 from the germline V gene are MGHRA and YSYEKL. CDR3 length equals 16 residues. CDR3 nucleotides: TGCGCCAGCAGCGACCTACAGGGGAGAGGTAGTGACGGCTACACCTTC. Translated, it gives CASSDLQGRGSDGYTF.

The gene calls are TRBV4-3 and TRBJ1-3; D gene ambiguous. Germline CDR1 LGHNA, CDR2 YSLEER. The CDR3 contains 15 residues. Trimming pared 1 base from V and 0 bases from J, leaving 7 bases between. The CDR3, as DNA: TGCGCCAGCAGCCAAGGCAGGTTCTCTGGAAACACCATATATTTT. Translated: CASSQGRFSGNTIYF.

The V call is TRBV6-5, the J call TRBJ1-1; 8 bases line up with TRBD1. This CDR3 has 14 amino acids. V was clipped by 4 bases and J by 4 bases; unmatched bases: 5. CDR1 and CDR2 from the germline V gene are MNHEY and SVGAGI. CDR3 coding DNA: TGTGCCAGCAGTTCCCCCACAGGGGGCACTGAAGCTTTCTTT. This sequence encodes CASSSPTGGTEAFF.

The chain recombines TRBV6-6 with TRBJ1-5; 7 bases match TRBD1. In germline, CDR1 is MNHNY, CDR2 SVGAGI (reference sequence). The CDR3 is made up of 16 amino acids. The ends lost 7 bases at V and 4 bases at J; junction bases unmatched: 13. In nucleotides, the CDR3 is TGTGCCAGCATGCGTACACCGGGACAGAGAAATCAGCCCCAGCATTTT. Translated: CASMRTPGQRNQPQHF.

The chain is built from TRBV6-2 or TRBV6-3 and TRBJ1-5, with D possibly TRBD1 on 5 matching bases. Germline values: CDR1 MNHEY, CDR2 SVGEGT. V lost 4 bases to trimming and J lost 4 bases, with 14 bases between them. The CDR3 is made up of 15 amino acids. The CDR3 DNA follows: TGTGCCAGCAGTTCCGCACAGGTCAAAAATCAGCCCCAGCATTTT. Its protein is CASSSAQVKNQPQHF.

The rearrangement uses TRBV6-5 and TRBJ2-1, with 10 bases fitting TRBD2. The ends lost 7 bases at V and 6 bases at J; junction bases unmatched: 6. Germline V lookup: CDR1 MNHEY, CDR2 SVGAGI. The CDR3 loop spans 14 amino acids. In nucleotides, the CDR3 is TGTGCCAGCACTAGGGGACTAGCGATCAATGAGCAGTTCTTC. This encodes CASTRGLAINEQFF.

This clone was seen only a few times. The rearrangement joins TRBV7-2 to TRBJ1-5; TRBD1 might be the D (5 bases). CDR3 length: 14 residues. The V and J ends lost 5 bases and 7 bases respectively, with 15 bases between them. The germline gives CDR1 SGHTA, CDR2 FQGNSA. CDR3 nucleotides: TGTGCCAGCAGCCATGGCGGGAGGGACCAGCCCCAGCATTTT. The encoded protein is CASSHGGRDQPQHF.

V gene TRBV7-2 combines with J gene TRBJ2-1; the D gene is possibly TRBD1 (5 bases). This CDR3 contains 13 residues. V was cut by 1 base and J by 5 bases, with 6 bases left in between. The germline CDR1 and CDR2 sequences are SGHTA and FQGNSA. The CDR3 DNA is TGTGCCAGCAGCTTAGGGACAAACAATGAGCAGTTCTTC. This codes for CASSLGTNNEQFF.

The V call is TRBV10-2, the J call TRBJ1-1; no definite D call. Germline loops: CDR1 WSHSY, CDR2 SAAADI. CDR3 length: 13 residues. Trimming shortened V by 8 bases and J by 1 base, and 11 bases separated the two germline ends. The CDR3 sequence: CASQSRGNTEAFF. The CDR3 DNA is TGCGCCAGCCAAAGTCGGGGGAACACTGAAGCTTTCTTT.

The J gene is TRBJ1-2, the V gene TRBV11-2, with TRBD1 matching 9 bases. In germline, CDR1 is SGHAT, CDR2 FQNNGV. Trimming cost V 6 bases and J 6 bases; bases outside gene matches: 8. This CDR3 has 14 residues. CDR3 amino acids: CASRTQGAKDGYTF. The CDR3, as DNA: TGTGCCAGCAGGACACAGGGGGCGAAGGATGGCTACACCTTC.